The entry below describes one T cell receptor (beta chain). Its antigen is still unknown. Timing groups of about 4 and about 12 weeks for second doses were pooled. V dropped 0 bases and J dropped 4 bases, with 8 bases sitting between them. Germline V gene sequence: CDR1 SGHDT, CDR2 YYEEEE. This CDR3 region has 13 residues. The data were obtained in a study of T cell responses to AZD1222 COVID-19 vaccine. Study-level points and caveats: After two AZD1222 doses, spike-specific TCR breadth and depth rose versus day 0. Most donors were white British and more were female, and clonal diversity was possibly underestimated.

Some clones are missing from TCRdb's copy, which holds only in-frame ones; the method was immunoSEQ multiplex PCR. The top ten hold approximately 1.5% of the sample, which has roughly 170,000 clones, roughly 94% seen once. The TCR originated in an adult who received the AZD1222 COVID-19 vaccine. This chain links TRBV5-6 with TRBJ2-7; no clear D gene. Sample: peripheral blood, taken 28 days after the second AZD1222 dose. The CDR3 here is CASSLVGGYEQYF. In DNA form, the CDR3 reads TGTGCCAGCAGCTTGGTGGGCGGATACGAGCAGTACTTC.